This T cell receptor beta chain comes out of a study of blood T cell repertoires in COVID-19. Study as a whole: PBMCs, B-cell-depleted T cells, or T cells were the source of the cDNA or gDNA that made up the material.

The CDR3 consists of 15 residues. Germline V gene sequence: CDR1 MDHEN, CDR2 SYDVKM. V was pared by 3 bases and J by 5 bases, with 9 bases of the junction left unmatched. Authors' processing steps: It was from reference gene primer amplification that nucleated cell counts were estimated. Some clones are missing from TCRdb's copy, which holds only in-frame ones; the method was immunoSEQ multiplex PCR. The V and J calls and clone size were taken over from that table, and D and trimming were inferred from the DNA. The sample yields a few hundred thousand clones, around 86% seen once. The sample consisted of peripheral blood. This chain links TRBV28 with TRBJ1-1; 7 bases map to TRBD1. The receptor comes from a man at least 80 years old with acute or convalescent COVID-19. The CDR3 DNA reads as TGTGCCAGCAGTTTGAACGGACAGGCAGGGACTGAAGCTTTCTTT. Translating it yields CASSLNGQAGTEAFF.